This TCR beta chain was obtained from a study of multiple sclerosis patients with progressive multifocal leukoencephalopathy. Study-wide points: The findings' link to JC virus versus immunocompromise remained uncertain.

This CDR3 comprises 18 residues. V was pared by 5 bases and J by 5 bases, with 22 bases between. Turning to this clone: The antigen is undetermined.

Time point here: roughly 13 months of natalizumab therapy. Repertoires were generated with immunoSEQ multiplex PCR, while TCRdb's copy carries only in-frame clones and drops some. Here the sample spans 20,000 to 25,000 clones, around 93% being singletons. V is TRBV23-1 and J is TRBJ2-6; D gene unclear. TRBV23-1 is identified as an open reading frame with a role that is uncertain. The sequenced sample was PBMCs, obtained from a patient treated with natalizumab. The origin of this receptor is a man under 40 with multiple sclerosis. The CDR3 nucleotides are TGCGCCAGCAGTACGCAGCTTACGCAACAAAGTCGGGCCAACGTCCTGACTTTC. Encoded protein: CASSTQLTQQSRANVLTF.